The clone carrying this TCR beta chain was observed a few times. Authors' data handling: Amplifying reference gene primers gave estimates of nucleated cell counts. Assay: immunoSEQ multiplex PCR; the TCRdb copy retains only in-frame clones and omits some. V and J calls and clone size are those listed in that table; D and trimming were worked out from the DNA. The sample includes 650,000 to 800,000 clones, just under 90% of them seen just once. This sample is part of a study of blood T cell repertoires in COVID-19. Study information: Samples representing acute and convalescent COVID-19 were sourced from the United States, Italy and Spain.

The CDR3 spans 15 residues. Trimming took off 4 bases at V and 0 bases at J, with 10 bases between the two ends. From germline, CDR1 is ENHRY and CDR2 SYGVKD. The source of this sequence is a young woman with acute or convalescent COVID-19. Sequenced: peripheral blood. This rearrangement joins TRBV10-3 to TRBJ2-1; D is uncertain. The CDR3 protein is CAISGNGSSYNEQFF. The CDR3 nucleotides read TGTGCCATCAGTGGGAACGGGTCCTCCTACAATGAGCAGTTCTTC.